Each of the 31 T cell receptor beta chains below was sequenced from the same sample in a study of regulatory T cells in long-lasting Graves disease (dated by TCRdb to the early 2020s). The library relied on multiplex PCR. The reads were generated on an Illumina HiSeq 4000. CDR3 regions were amplified by Arm-PCR with iRepertoire HTBI primers to construct TCR beta libraries. TCRdb redid the processing of the public reads, applying fastp at Q25 and MiXCR, and retained in-frame beta chains. Every distinct CDR3 protein forms one entry, paired with its most common genes and DNA. The sample contains under 450,000 distinct CDR3 sequences, about 17% of them found a single time. The ten largest clones add up to roughly 21% of the sample. This specimen's time point label, per the study, means: newly diagnosed GD, antithyroid drugs for less than 3 months. For both TCR sequencing and RNA sequencing, RNA was extracted from PBMCs using TRIzol.

These data also formed part of another study, on T cells in Graves' hyperthyroidism and ophthalmopathy.

The sample here was peripheral blood mononuclear cells (PBMCs), taken at new diagnosis, from a patient treated with antithyroid drugs. All receptors derive from a woman aged 18-29 years with Graves disease. Donor details come from another sample of the same person, matched by shared clones.

In its sample, this clonotype was seen many times. V and J are TRBV2 and TRBJ2-6; 9 bases are a match to TRBD1. The CDR3 spans 19 residues. Trimming at V came to 2 bases and at J to 4 bases, leaving 12 bases not matched to a gene. CDR1 is SNHLY, CDR2 FYNNEI, per germline. The CDR3 protein is CASSELSDRGRSGANVLTF. The CDR3 DNA follows: TGTGCCAGCAGTGAATTGTCGGACAGGGGACGCTCAGGGGCCAACGTCCTGACTTTC. The whole variable domain, filled in from reference TRBV2 and TRBJ2-6, reads EPEVTQTPSHQVTQMGQEVILRCVPISNHLYFYWYRQILGQKVEFLVSFYNNEISEKSEIFDDQFSVERPDGSNFTLKIRSTKLEDSAMYFCASSELSDRGRSGANVLTFGAGSRLTVL.

This chain connects TRBV6-1 to TRBJ2-1; a weak D match, TRBD1 (5 bases). The CDR3 sequence is 14 residues long. Trimming shortened V by 7 bases and J by 4 bases, and 14 bases separated the two germline ends. Germline V gives CDR1 MNHNS, CDR2 SASEGT. CDR3 loop: CASTRGAGYNEQFF. As DNA, the CDR3 is TGTGCCAGCACGCGTGGGGCAGGGTACAATGAGCAGTTCTTC.

This clonotype appeared many times. The J gene is TRBJ2-5, the V gene TRBV7-8; D is perhaps TRBD1 or TRBD2 (5 bases each). The CDR3 contains 15 residues. The germline CDR1 and CDR2 sequences are SGHVS and FQNEAQ. V was cut by 4 bases and J by 2 bases, with 14 bases left in between. The CDR3 DNA sequence: TGTGCCAGCAGCTCCCGGGACGGACGACAAGAGACCCAGTACTTC. This encodes CASSSRDGRQETQYF.

This clonotype was seen ten or more times. The V gene is TRBV20-1, the J gene TRBJ2-6, with a tentative D call TRBD1 (6 bases). The V end was cut by 6 bases, the J end by 0 bases, with 12 bases between. Per the germline V gene, CDR1 is DFQATT and CDR2 is SNEGSKA (reference sequence). This CDR3 contains 15 residues. CDR3 in amino acids: CSADLGGSGANVLTF. CDR3 sequence (DNA): TGCAGTGCGGACCTAGGGGGCTCTGGGGCCAACGTCCTGACTTTC.

The chain has TRBV2 and TRBJ1-3; TRBD1 is a possible D gene (5 bases). Trimming pared 6 bases from V and 0 bases from J, leaving 15 bases between. Germline lookup yields CDR1 SNHLY and CDR2 FYNNEI. The CDR3 consists of 16 residues. CDR3 DNA: TGTGCCAGCAGCCTACGACAGAGTCTCTCTGGAAACACCATATATTTT. It codes for CASSLRQSLSGNTIYF.

This clonotype appeared many times. The V gene is TRBV12-3 or TRBV12-4, the J gene TRBJ1-1; D is perhaps TRBD1 (6 bases). There are 12 residues in the CDR3. Trimming took off 3 bases at V and 11 bases at J, with 13 bases between the two ends. The CDR3 sequence: CASSLGGLRAFF. The CDR3 nucleotides read TGTGCCAGCAGTTTGGGGGGCCTGAGGGCTTTCTTT.

This clonotype was observed many times. V gene TRBV3-1 combines with J gene TRBJ1-1; D is perhaps TRBD1 (5 bases). Germline V gives CDR1 LGHDT, CDR2 YNNKEL (reference sequence). The CDR3 consists of 12 residues. V lost 4 bases and J 11 bases, leaving 14 bases between the germline ends. CDR3 residues: CASSPTGLGAFF. As DNA, the CDR3 is TGTGCCAGCAGCCCTACAGGCCTCGGGGCTTTCTTT. The variable domain in full, completed from reference TRBV3-1 and TRBJ1-1, reads DTAVSQTPKYLVTQMGNDKSIKCEQNLGHDTMYWYKQDSKKFLKIMFSYNNKELIINETVPNRFSPKSPDKAHLNLHINSLELGDSAVYFCASSPTGLGAFFGQGTRLTVV.

In regard to this clonotype: One junction end does not reproduce the germline sequence, and a read error may be involved. The chain is built from TRBV5-1 and TRBJ2-7, with TRBD1 matching 10 bases. This CDR3 region has 13 residues. Germline CDR1 is SGHRS and CDR2 is YFSETQ. CDR3 amino acids: CVSSGTGAYEQYF. CDR3 bases: TGCGTCAGCAGCGGGACAGGGGCCTACGAGCAGTACTTC.

V usage is TRBV20-1 and J usage is TRBJ1-2; TRBD1 aligns across 8 bases. The CDR3 is 12 residues long. The germline V gene has CDR1 DFQATT and CDR2 SNEGSKA (reference sequence). Unmatched junction bases numbered 7, after V lost 7 bases and J lost 6 bases. Here the CDR3 DNA reads TGCAGTGGCACAGGGGGGATCAATGGCTACACCTTC. As protein: CSGTGGINGYTF.

This clonotype was seen ten or more times. The rearrangement joins TRBV6-2 or TRBV6-3 to TRBJ2-7, with D unresolved. Trimming removed 0 bases from V and 4 bases from J, with 7 bases in between. The CDR3 spans 13 residues. Looked up from germline, CDR1 is MNHEY and CDR2 is SVGEGT. In nucleotides, the CDR3 is TGTGCCAGCAGTTACTCGTCGACATACGAGCAGTACTTC. It specifies CASSYSSTYEQYF.

This clonotype was found many times. J is TRBJ2-7 and V is TRBV7-6; 7 bases align to TRBD1. The CDR3 loop spans 11 amino acids. Losses at the gene ends were 1 base for V and 13 bases for J; bases not matched to a gene: 4. The germline V gene has CDR1 SGHVS and CDR2 FNYEAQ. The CDR3 region has the DNA TGTGCCAGCAGCTTAGGAGACAGGGCCTACTTC. Translated, it gives CASSLGDRAYF.

V is TRBV30 and J is TRBJ2-7; D is unresolved. This CDR3 has 13 amino acids. V dropped 5 bases and J dropped 4 bases, with 15 bases sitting between them. CDR1 is GTSNPN, CDR2 SVGIG, per germline (reference sequence). This chain's CDR3 is CAWDTRGLYEQYF. The CDR3 DNA sequence: TGTGCCTGGGACACCCGAGGCCTTTACGAGCAGTACTTC.

The chain carries TRBV4-2 and TRBJ2-7; TRBD1 matches 8 bases. This CDR3 is 14 amino acids long. Germline trimming cut 3 bases from V and 3 bases from J; bases unmatched to any gene: 4. Looked up from germline, CDR1 is LGHNA and CDR2 is YNFKEQ. The CDR3 protein is CASSQNRGVYEQYF. DNA for the CDR3: TGTGCCAGCAGCCAGAACAGGGGGGTCTACGAGCAGTACTTC.

In nucleotides, the CDR3 is TGTGCCAGCAGTTTGTCCGGGACTAGTGAAGAGCAGTACTTC. This translates into CASSLSGTSEEQYF. The chain has TRBV2 and TRBJ2-7, with 8 positions matching TRBD2. Per germline, CDR1 SNHLY and CDR2 FYNNEI. V shed 5 bases, J shed 7 bases, and the junction held 10 bases outside the gene matches. The CDR3 covers 14 residues.

This clonotype has at least ten counts. The rearrangement uses TRBV12-3 or TRBV12-4 and TRBJ2-1; D possibly matches TRBD1 or TRBD2 (7 bases each). V was clipped by 6 bases and J by 3 bases, with 18 bases between them. There are 16 residues in the CDR3. CDR3: CASRTVQGGLYNEQFF. CDR3 DNA sequence: TGTGCCAGCAGGACCGTTCAGGGGGGGCTCTACAATGAGCAGTTCTTC.

This clonotype was seen repeatedly, ten times or more. The J gene is TRBJ2-1, the V gene TRBV5-1; the match to TRBD1 covers 7 bases. The germline gives CDR1 SGHRS, CDR2 YFSETQ. This CDR3 is 16 amino acids long. The V gene end was trimmed by 2 bases and the J gene end by 0 bases; junction bases not matched to a gene: 5. CDR3 nucleotides: TGCGCCAGCAGCTTAATTAGGGGGCTCTCCTACAATGAGCAGTTCTTC. This encodes CASSLIRGLSYNEQFF.

A few counts support this clonotype. The chain carries TRBV20-1 and TRBJ2-5; 11 bases match TRBD2. This CDR3 comprises 15 residues. The V gene's germline CDR1 is DFQATT and CDR2 SNEGSKA (reference sequence). V was pared by 0 bases and J by 5 bases, with 5 bases of the junction left unmatched. The CDR3 loop is CSARELAGGGETQYF. The CDR3 DNA is TGCAGTGCTAGAGAGCTAGCGGGGGGAGGGGAGACCCAGTACTTC.

The chain joins TRBV3-1 to TRBJ1-1, with D possibly matching TRBD1 (6 bases). Germline V lookup: CDR1 LGHDT, CDR2 YNNKEL (reference sequence). CDR3 length equals 15 residues. V lost 4 bases, J lost 7 bases, and 19 bases lay in between. The CDR3 bases are TGTGCCAGCAGCCCTCGACTAGCGGGGGGCAGTGAAGCTTTCTTT. This codes for CASSPRLAGGSEAFF.

This clonotype was recorded many times. This chain connects TRBV6-2 or TRBV6-3 to TRBJ2-7; TRBD1 matches at 11 bases. V was pared by 5 bases and J by 0 bases, with 15 bases of the junction left unmatched. Per the germline V gene, CDR1 is MNHEY and CDR2 is SVGEGT. The CDR3 spans 19 residues. In DNA, the CDR3 is TGTGCCAGCAGTGAATATCCGGACAGGGGGCTGCGGGGCTCCTACGAGCAGTACTTC. Protein product: CASSEYPDRGLRGSYEQYF.

In regard to this clonotype: A clone one base away is much larger, so this may be a read error. This chain joins TRBV11-2 and TRBJ1-1; D gene uncertain. Trimming shortened V by 3 bases and J by 3 bases, and 5 bases separated the two germline ends. CDR3 length: 12 residues. CDR1 and CDR2 from the germline V gene are SGHAT and FQNNGV. The DNA of the CDR3 is TGTGCCAGCAGCTTTTGGGACACTGAAGCTTTCTTT. Its protein is CASSFWDTEAFF.

This clonotype was detected a few times. The chain is built from TRBV6-1 and TRBJ1-4, with D unresolved. With 6 bases removed from V and 5 bases from J, the gap between germline ends came to 7 bases. CDR1 and CDR2 from the germline V gene are MNHNS and SASEGT. The CDR3 has 12 residues. Written as DNA, the CDR3 is TGTGCCAGCAGGACGGGAAATGAAAAACTGTTTTTT. Translated: CASRTGNEKLFF.

CDR3 bases: TGTGCCAGCAGTTTCTTGCAGGGGGACAATCAGCCCCAGCATTTT. Translating gives CASSFLQGDNQPQHF. The chain couples TRBV28 to TRBJ1-5, with TRBD1 identical over 7 bases. Germline-derived CDR1 and CDR2 are MDHEN and SYDVKM. There are 15 residues in the CDR3. The ends lost 3 bases at V and 3 bases at J; junction bases unmatched: 5.

The gene calls are TRBV10-3 and TRBJ1-5, with D hard to call. The CDR3 contains 12 residues. Germline V lookup: CDR1 ENHRY, CDR2 SYGVKD. V was shortened by 2 bases and J by 9 bases, with 8 bases between the two germline ends. The CDR3, as DNA: TGTGCCATCAGTGAGCCGGACGGGCCCCAGCATTTT. Translating it yields CAISEPDGPQHF.

Concerning this clonotype itself: Being one base from a much bigger clone, this may be a read error. The chain employs TRBV20-1 and TRBJ2-7; a possible D gene is TRBD2 (7 bases). Per the germline V gene, CDR1 is DFQATT and CDR2 is SNEGSKA (reference sequence). This CDR3 has 13 residues. V gave up 4 bases and J gave up 4 bases, with 14 bases separating them. The CDR3 DNA reads TGCAGTGCTAAAGGGGGGGCGGATTACGAGCAGTACTTC. Amino acid sequence: CSAKGGADYEQYF.

This clonotype was observed a single time. The final CDR3 position lacks the conserved phenylalanine or tryptophan, pointing to a likely read error. The chain recombines TRBV19 with TRBJ2-1; 12 bases fit TRBD2. The CDR3 loop spans 17 amino acids. After removal of 8 bases from V and 3 bases from J, the junction contained 11 bases not matched to a gene. From germline, CDR1 is LNHDA and CDR2 SQIVND (reference sequence). The CDR3 region is CASRLAGGLEFYNEQFL. In DNA, the CDR3 is TGTGCCAGTCGTCTAGCGGGGGGGCTGGAATTCTACAATGAGCAGTTCCTC.

This clonotype was recorded many times. This rearrangement joins TRBV2 to TRBJ2-3, with 7 nucleotides matching TRBD2. With V trimmed by 10 bases and J by 0 bases, 7 bases remained unmatched. The CDR3 is 14 residues long. The germline gives CDR1 SNHLY, CDR2 FYNNEI. CDR3 loop: CAITNSGSTDTQYF. The CDR3, as DNA: TGTGCCATCACAAATAGCGGGAGCACAGATACGCAGTATTTT.

V gene TRBV19 combines with J gene TRBJ1-5; D gene ambiguous. Germline V lookup: CDR1 LNHDA, CDR2 SQIVND (reference sequence). This CDR3 is 14 amino acids long. With 3 bases removed from V and 0 bases from J, the gap between germline ends came to 6 bases. The CDR3 loop is CASSMVSSNQPQHF. As DNA, the CDR3 is TGTGCCAGTAGTATGGTTAGTAGCAATCAGCCCCAGCATTTT. The full variable domain, rest sourced from reference TRBV19 and TRBJ1-5, is DGGITQSPKYLFRKEGQNVTLSCEQNLNHDAMYWYRQDPGQGLRLIYYSQIVNDFQKGDIAEGYSVSREKKESFPLTVTSAQKNPTAFYLCASSMVSSNQPQHFGDGTRLSIL.

The chain has TRBV30 and TRBJ2-6; D is undetermined. This CDR3 region has 13 residues. The germline V gene encodes CDR1 GTSNPN and CDR2 SVGIG (reference sequence). V was shortened by 3 bases and J by 4 bases, with 7 bases between the two germline ends. CDR3 coding DNA: TGTGCCTGGAGCTGGTGGGGGGCCAACGTCCTGACTTTC. As protein: CAWSWWGANVLTF.

This clonotype has a count of ten or more. The genes are TRBV12-3 or TRBV12-4 and TRBJ2-1; 9 nucleotides match TRBD2. J lost 2 bases, V lost 2 bases, and 4 bases had no gene match. The CDR3 is 16 residues long. The CDR3 nucleotides are TGTGCCAGCAGTTTACTTATAGCGGGGGCCTACAATGAGCAGTTCTTC. It specifies CASSLLIAGAYNEQFF.

This chain joins TRBV20-1 and TRBJ2-1; 16 bases fit TRBD2. The assigned J gene may be wrong: the sequence end matches TRBJ2-5 better. This CDR3 spans 15 amino acids. The germline gives CDR1 DFQATT, CDR2 SNEGSKA (reference sequence). Here the CDR3 DNA reads TGCAGTGCTCGGGGACTAGCGGGGGGGCAAGAGACCCAGTACTTC. It is translated as CSARGLAGGQETQYF.

This clonotype was seen repeatedly, ten times or more. V and J are TRBV6-1 and TRBJ1-5, with unresolved D. The V gene lost 6 bases and the J gene lost 0 bases, with 15 bases spanning the gap. The CDR3 is made up of 16 amino acids. In germline, CDR1 is MNHNS, CDR2 SASEGT. CDR3 coding DNA: TGTGCCAGCAGCCCCCCGGTTGGGAATAGCAATCAGCCCCAGCATTTT. This sequence encodes CASSPPVGNSNQPQHF.